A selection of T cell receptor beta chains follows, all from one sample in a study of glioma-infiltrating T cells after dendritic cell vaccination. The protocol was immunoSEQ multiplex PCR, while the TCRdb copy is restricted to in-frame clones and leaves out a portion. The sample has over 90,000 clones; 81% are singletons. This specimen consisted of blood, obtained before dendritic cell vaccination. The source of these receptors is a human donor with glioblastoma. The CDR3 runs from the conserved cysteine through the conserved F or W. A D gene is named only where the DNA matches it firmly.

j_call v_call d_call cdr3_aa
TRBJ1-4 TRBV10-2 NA CASSESYPGAGTNEKLFF
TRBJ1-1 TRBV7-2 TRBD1 CASSLQGAGVDTEAFF
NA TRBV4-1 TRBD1 CASSQGGGPYEQYF
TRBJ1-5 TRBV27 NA CASRRAQGLIPQPQHF
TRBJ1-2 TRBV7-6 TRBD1 CASSLVQGARGYTF
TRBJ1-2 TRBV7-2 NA CASERRNYGYTF
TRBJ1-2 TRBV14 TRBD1 CASSRTGTGTGGYTF
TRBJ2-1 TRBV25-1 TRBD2 CASSDEAGTSYNEQFF
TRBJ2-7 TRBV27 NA CASGRGNYEQYF
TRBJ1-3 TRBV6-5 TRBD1 CASSETGKGNTIYF
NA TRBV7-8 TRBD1 CASSLRRDRSYEQYF
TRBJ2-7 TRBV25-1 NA CASSEAGGQSYEQYF
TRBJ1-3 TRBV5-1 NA CASSPSGEPGNTIYF
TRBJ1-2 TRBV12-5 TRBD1 CASGLFAGGGYTF
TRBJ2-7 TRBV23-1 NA CASSHPKTVSSYEQYF
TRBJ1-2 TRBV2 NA CASSLGPGGYTF
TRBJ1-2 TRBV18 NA CASSPLAGIHGYTF
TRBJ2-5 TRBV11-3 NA CASSLTGLASETQYF
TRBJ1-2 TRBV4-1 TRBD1 CASSQGFEIVGTGYYGYTF
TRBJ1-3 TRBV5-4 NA CASSVVGAGNTIYF
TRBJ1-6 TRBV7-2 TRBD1 CASSLVSDRGNSPLHF
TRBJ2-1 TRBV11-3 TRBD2 CASSLGGTSGEFSYNEQFF
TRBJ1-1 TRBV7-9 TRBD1 CASSPRVAGGLNTEAFF
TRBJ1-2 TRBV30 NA CAWSLGRTANYGYTF
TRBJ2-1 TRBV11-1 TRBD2 CASSPAGTSAVYNEQFF
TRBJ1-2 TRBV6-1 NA CASLGRGDYGYTF
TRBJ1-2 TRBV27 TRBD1 CASSRRTGWDYGYTF
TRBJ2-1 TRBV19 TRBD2 CASSIQAAGGLENEQFF
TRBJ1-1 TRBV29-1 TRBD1 CRSDRGNLNTEAFF
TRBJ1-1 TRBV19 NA CASSISQNTEAFF
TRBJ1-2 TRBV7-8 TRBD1 CASSLVVGTGVNYGYTF
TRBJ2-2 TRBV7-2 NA CASSQGGTGELFF
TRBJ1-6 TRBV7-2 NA CASSPRGGNSPLHF
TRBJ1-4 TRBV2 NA CASSENPTVYEKLFF
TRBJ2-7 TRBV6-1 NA CAAGPGQGYEQYF
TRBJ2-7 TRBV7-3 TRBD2 CASSFGTSGYEQYF
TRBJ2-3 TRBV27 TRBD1 CASRLLYRGDYTDTQYF
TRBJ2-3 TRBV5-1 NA CASSKGTSTDTQYF
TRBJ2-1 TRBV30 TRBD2 CAWQTGLSDNEQFF
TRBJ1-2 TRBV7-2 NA CASRGGDYGYTF
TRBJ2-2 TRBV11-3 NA CASSSRRARAAGELFF
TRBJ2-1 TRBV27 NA CASSFLGEGSYNEQFF
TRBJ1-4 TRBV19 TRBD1 CASSAGTGRGEKLFF
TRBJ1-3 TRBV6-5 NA CASSARSGNTIYF
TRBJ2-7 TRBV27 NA CASSLSGRGGAYEQYF
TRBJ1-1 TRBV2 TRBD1 CASSVSGQGALAGTEAFF
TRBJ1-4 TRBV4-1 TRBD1 CASSAQGAPTNEKLFF
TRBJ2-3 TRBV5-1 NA CASQWAGGNGDTQYF
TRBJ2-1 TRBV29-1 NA CSVLPENNEQFF